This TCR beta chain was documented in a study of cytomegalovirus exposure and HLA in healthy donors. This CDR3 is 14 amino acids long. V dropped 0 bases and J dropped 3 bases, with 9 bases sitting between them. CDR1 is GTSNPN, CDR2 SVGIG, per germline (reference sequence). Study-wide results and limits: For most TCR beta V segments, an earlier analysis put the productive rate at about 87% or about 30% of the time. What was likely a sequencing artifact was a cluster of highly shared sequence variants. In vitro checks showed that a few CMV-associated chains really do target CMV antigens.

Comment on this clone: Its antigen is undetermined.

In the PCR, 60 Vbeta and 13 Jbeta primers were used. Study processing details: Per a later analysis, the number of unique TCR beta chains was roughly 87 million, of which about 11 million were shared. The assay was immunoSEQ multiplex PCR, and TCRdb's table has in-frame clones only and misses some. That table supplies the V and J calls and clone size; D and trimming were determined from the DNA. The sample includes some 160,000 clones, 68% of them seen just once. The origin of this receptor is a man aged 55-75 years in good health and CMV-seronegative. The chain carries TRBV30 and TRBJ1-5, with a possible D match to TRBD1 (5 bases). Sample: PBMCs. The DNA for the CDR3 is TGTGCCTGGAGTGTACGACAGTCCAATCAGCCCCAGCATTTT. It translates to CAWSVRQSNQPQHF.